The clone carrying this T cell receptor (beta chain) has ten or more counts. These data come from a study of blood T cell repertoires in COVID-19. Background on the study: From the United States, Italy and Spain came samples of acute and convalescent COVID-19.

V was cut by 6 bases and J by 2 bases, with 11 bases left in between. From germline, CDR1 is SGHNT and CDR2 YYREEE (reference sequence). The CDR3 spans 13 residues. During active infection, Seattle patients enrolled and were then monitored through disease. Clones were read by immunoSEQ multiplex PCR, and TCRdb kept only the in-frame ones, dropping some. The table includes around 260,000 clones, about 87% detected once. The chain combines TRBV5-4 with TRBJ1-2; possible D gene TRBD1, 5 bases. This receptor was identified in a woman aged 70-85 years with COVID-19, enrolled during active disease. Sequenced: peripheral blood. The CDR3 is CASNLGGNYGYTF. CDR3 coding DNA: TGTGCCAGCAACCTGGGGGGGAACTATGGCTACACCTTC.